The 21 T cell receptor beta chains below all came from one sample that was sequenced in a study of untreated major depressive disorder. Clones were read by immunoSEQ multiplex PCR, and TCRdb kept only the in-frame ones, dropping some. The table has tens of thousands of clones, approximately 92% seen once; the top ten hold 0.3% to 0.4%. Specimen: CD4+ T cells from PBMCs. The origin of the receptors is a man aged 25 to 40 in good health.

The chain has TRBV18 and TRBJ1-1, with TRBD1 matching over 10 bases. CDR3 length: 14 residues. The V gene's germline CDR1 is KGHSH and CDR2 LQKENI. V shed 4 bases, J shed 3 bases, and the junction held 2 bases outside the gene matches. The CDR3 coding sequence is TGTGCCAGCTCACGACAGGGGGCTGACACTGAAGCTTTCTTT. It encodes CASSRQGADTEAFF.

The rearrangement joins TRBV7-8 to TRBJ2-3; a possible D gene is TRBD1 (6 bases). The V gene lost 3 bases and the J gene lost 1 base, with 20 bases spanning the gap. Germline V gene data show CDR1 as SGHVS and CDR2 as FQNEAQ. This CDR3 has 18 residues. CDR3 amino acids: CASSFGVPRDTRTDTQYF. CDR3 nucleotides: TGTGCCAGCAGCTTTGGGGTCCCCCGGGACACTCGCACAGATACGCAGTATTTT. Looking up the rest from reference TRBV7-8 and TRBJ2-3 gives the full variable domain: GAGVSQSPRYKVAKRGQDVALRCDPISGHVSLFWYQQALGQGPEFLTYFQNEAQLDKSGLPSDRFFAERPEGSVSTLKIQRTQQEDSAVYLCASSFGVPRDTRTDTQYFGPGTRLTVL.

The chain joins TRBV9 to TRBJ1-1; TRBD1 is a possible D gene (6 bases). This CDR3 is 15 amino acids long. CDR1 and CDR2 (germline): SGDLS, YYNGEE. V gave up 5 bases and J gave up 4 bases, with 18 bases separating them. The CDR3 DNA sequence: TGTGCCAGCAGGGACCCAGGGGACGGGGCCACTGAAGCTTTCTTT. It encodes CASRDPGDGATEAFF.

This chain connects TRBV4-2 to TRBJ1-1; D is unresolved. Germline V gives CDR1 LGHNA, CDR2 YNFKEQ. The V and J ends lost 3 bases and 6 bases respectively, with 8 bases between them. This CDR3 region has 12 residues. CDR3 DNA: TGTGCCAGCAGCCAGGTGGGAGCTGAAGCTTTCTTT. It translates to CASSQVGAEAFF.

The CDR3 DNA reads TGTGCCACCTCACTCCAAAGCGGGAGAGGAAATGAGCAGTTCTTC. Amino acid sequence: CATSLQSGRGNEQFF. V usage is TRBV10-3 and J usage is TRBJ2-1; TRBD2 aligns across 8 bases. J gave up 7 bases and V 10 bases, and 15 bases lay outside the gene matches. The CDR3 sequence is 15 residues long. Per the germline V gene, CDR1 is ENHRY and CDR2 is SYGVKD.

The chain couples TRBV5-1 to TRBJ2-5; D possibly corresponds to TRBD2 (6 bases). The V end was cut by 4 bases, the J end by 1 base, with 11 bases between. Germline loops: CDR1 SGHRS, CDR2 YFSETQ. This CDR3 is built from 14 residues. In DNA, the CDR3 is TGCGCCAGCAGCACTCGGGACTCCCAAGAGACCCAGTACTTC. It codes for CASSTRDSQETQYF.

This chain links TRBV14 with TRBJ1-1; D not certain. From germline, CDR1 is SGHDN and CDR2 FVKESK. The ends were cut back, 5 bases at V and 7 bases at J, with 8 bases in the middle. The CDR3 covers 11 residues. The DNA for the CDR3 is TGTGCCAGCAGCGGGCAGCTTGAAGCTTTCTTT. Its translation: CASSGQLEAFF.

This clone showed up just a few times. The gene calls are TRBV10-3 and TRBJ1-1; 7 nucleotides align to TRBD1. The CDR3 has 14 amino acids. Germline loops: CDR1 ENHRY, CDR2 SYGVKD. V was pared by 5 bases and J by 3 bases, with 6 bases of the junction left unmatched. CDR3 coding DNA: TGTGCCATCAGTACGACAGGGCCGGACACTGAAGCTTTCTTT. This translates into CAISTTGPDTEAFF.

The CDR3 region is CASSLLEGDGYTF. CDR3 DNA: TGCGCCAGCAGCTTGCTGGAGGGGGATGGCTACACCTTC. V usage is TRBV5-1 and J usage is TRBJ1-2; a weak D match, TRBD1 (6 bases). CDR1 is SGHRS, CDR2 YFSETQ, per germline. V lost 1 base, J lost 6 bases, and 10 bases lay in between. CDR3 size: 13 residues. Full variable domain (remainder filled in from reference TRBV5-1 and TRBJ1-2): KAGVTQTPRYLIKTRGQQVTLSCSPISGHRSVSWYQQTPGQGLQFLFEYFSETQRNKGNFPGRFSGRQFSNSRSEMNVSTLELGDSALYLCASSLLEGDGYTFGSGTRLTVV.

The chain couples TRBV5-4 to TRBJ1-3, with D maybe TRBD1 (5 bases). The CDR3 spans 15 residues. Germline assignment: CDR1 SGHNT and CDR2 YYREEE (reference sequence). Trimming took 4 bases from V and 4 from J, leaving 15 bases between them. The CDR3 sequence is CASSIWDLGGNTIYF. In DNA, the CDR3 is TGTGCCAGCAGCATATGGGACCTGGGAGGAAACACCATATATTTT.

The rearrangement links TRBV7-3 to TRBJ2-1; the match to TRBD2 covers 11 bases. Germline CDR1 and CDR2: SGHTA and FQGTGA. CDR3 length: 14 amino acids. The junction had 11 bases not matched to a gene; V was cut back by 9 bases and J by 10 bases. The CDR3 sequence is CASQPLAGGDEQFF. The CDR3 region has the DNA TGTGCCAGTCAACCGCTAGCGGGAGGTGACGAGCAGTTCTTC.

V and J are TRBV4-2 and TRBJ1-5, with D unclear. V was clipped by 4 bases and J by 1 base, with 11 bases between them. Germline V lookup: CDR1 LGHNA, CDR2 YNFKEQ. The length of the CDR3 is 15 residues. The CDR3 region is CASSPFMDSNQPQHF. CDR3 DNA: TGTGCCAGCAGCCCTTTTATGGACAGCAATCAGCCCCAGCATTTT.

This clone was recorded only once. The chain is built from TRBV5-4 and TRBJ1-5; the D is unclear. V lost 2 bases and J 1 base, leaving 4 bases between the germline ends. Germline-derived CDR1 and CDR2 are SGHNT and YYREEE (reference sequence). The CDR3 totals 13 residues. The CDR3 bases are TGTGCCAGCAGCTTCGACAGCAATCAGCCCCAGCATTTT. Protein product: CASSFDSNQPQHF.

The rearrangement uses TRBV7-3 and TRBJ2-7; 11 positions match TRBD2. Trimming removed 5 bases from V and 6 bases from J; junction bases left unmatched: 6. Per the germline V gene, CDR1 is SGHTA and CDR2 is FQGTGA. The CDR3 has 14 amino acids. CDR3 DNA: TGTGCCAGCAGCCGTTTAGCGGGAGGGACCGAGCAGTACTTC. Translating gives CASSRLAGGTEQYF.

The rearrangement uses TRBV4-3 and TRBJ2-1, with no clear D. CDR1 is LGHNA and CDR2 is YSLEER in the germline V gene. CDR3 length equals 15 residues. Trimming took 3 bases from V and 3 from J, leaving 12 bases between them. CDR3 loop: CASSHGLVGYNEQFF. CDR3 coding DNA: TGCGCCAGCAGCCACGGCCTAGTTGGCTACAATGAGCAGTTCTTC.

The chain uses TRBV5-1 and TRBJ2-1; 10 bases are a match to TRBD2. Per the germline V gene, CDR1 is SGHRS and CDR2 is YFSETQ. The CDR3 is 19 amino acids. V lost 2 bases and J lost 5; bases outside the gene matches: 16. The chain's CDR3 is CASSFSGGLAGGRDNEQFF. As DNA, the CDR3 is TGCGCCAGCAGCTTTTCCGGGGGGTTAGCGGGAGGTAGGGACAATGAGCAGTTCTTC. The entire variable domain, with the rest obtained from reference TRBV5-1 and TRBJ2-1, is as follows: KAGVTQTPRYLIKTRGQQVTLSCSPISGHRSVSWYQQTPGQGLQFLFEYFSETQRNKGNFPGRFSGRQFSNSRSEMNVSTLELGDSALYLCASSFSGGLAGGRDNEQFFGPGTRLTVL.

The genes are TRBV7-3 and TRBJ2-3; 13 nucleotides line up with TRBD2. The CDR3 extends over 16 amino acids. The V gene end was trimmed by 5 bases and the J gene end by 6 bases; junction bases not matched to a gene: 8. Germline-derived CDR1 and CDR2 are SGHTA and FQGTGA. The CDR3 loop reads CASSPWGLAGTDTQYF. As DNA, the CDR3 is TGTGCCAGCAGCCCCTGGGGACTAGCGGGGACCGATACGCAGTATTTT.

The chain links TRBV6-6 to TRBJ2-2; D is perhaps TRBD2 (6 bases). CDR3 size: 15 residues. V dropped 7 bases and J dropped 3 bases, with 15 bases sitting between them. CDR1 and CDR2 from the germline V gene are MNHNY and SVGAGI (reference sequence). The CDR3 sequence: CASTGTSKDTGELFF. In nucleotides, the CDR3 is TGTGCCAGCACAGGGACTTCCAAGGACACCGGGGAGCTGTTTTTT.

V and J are TRBV5-4 and TRBJ2-7; 10 bases line up with TRBD2. Unmatched junction bases numbered 7, after V lost 3 bases and J lost 1 base. The CDR3 length is 16 residues. Germline loops: CDR1 SGHNT, CDR2 YYREEE (reference sequence). CDR3 in amino acids: CASSSGTSVNSYEQYF. CDR3 in DNA: TGTGCCAGCAGCTCAGGGACTAGCGTAAATTCCTACGAGCAGTACTTC.

The genes are TRBV4-3 and TRBJ2-3; possible D gene TRBD2, 5 bases. The CDR3 contains 14 residues. Germline V gives CDR1 LGHNA, CDR2 YSLEER. Between the trimmed V and J ends, which lost 0 bases and 3 bases, there was a span of 7 bases. CDR3: CASSQDWRTDTQYF. CDR3 bases: TGCGCCAGCAGCCAAGATTGGAGGACAGATACGCAGTATTTT.

This rearrangement joins TRBV29-1 to TRBJ2-2; unclear D gene. The CDR3 sequence is 12 residues long. The germline V gene has CDR1 SQVTM and CDR2 ANQGSEA. V dropped 3 bases and J dropped 3 bases, with 5 bases sitting between them. Written as DNA, the CDR3 is TGCAGCGTTGATACTTACACCGGGGAGCTGTTTTTT. It encodes CSVDTYTGELFF.